Shown below are 16 T cell receptor beta chains from a single sample sequenced in a study of vaccination effects on CD4 cells after COVID-19. Data came from immunoSEQ multiplex PCR; TCRdb stores just in-frame clones and leaves some out. The sample lists around 11,000 clones; about three quarters were seen once. The antigens for these receptors are not known. Sequencing in the ViraFEST assay came after antigen-specific CD4+ T cells had been expanded with viral peptide pools, which were used to stimulate PBMC. Investigators separated out CD4+ T cells once around 11 days of culture had passed. Here the sequenced sample was CD4+ T cells from PBMCs cultured with HCoV-229E spike peptides, taken before COVID-19 vaccination. The receptors were gathered from a human donor who received a COVID-19 vaccine.

The table lists this clone with a count of one. The genes are TRBV2 and TRBJ2-7; D is uncertain. This CDR3 is built from 11 residues. CDR1 and CDR2 from the germline V gene are SNHLY and FYNNEI. V was cut by 4 bases and J by 6 bases, with 7 bases left in between. CDR3 in DNA: TGTGCCAGCAGTGCCCCCCTCGAGCAGTACTTC. It translates to CASSAPLEQYF.

Here the CDR3 reads CATGQGGTDTQYF. The CDR3 DNA reads as TGTGCCACCGGACAGGGGGGCACAGATACGCAGTATTTT. The gene calls are TRBV24-1 and TRBJ2-3; the match to TRBD1 covers 10 bases. The V segment lost 9 bases and the J segment 1 base; nucleotides outside the gene matches: 0. The CDR3 covers 13 residues. The germline CDR1 and CDR2 sequences are KGHDR and SFDVKD.

V and J are TRBV20-1 and TRBJ2-5; D not certain. This CDR3 is built from 11 residues. The germline V gene has CDR1 DFQATT and CDR2 SNEGSKA (reference sequence). V was shortened by 1 base and J by 5 bases, with 5 bases between the two germline ends. The chain's CDR3 is CSARVGETQYF. The CDR3 bases are TGCAGTGCTAGAGTCGGGGAGACCCAGTACTTC.

This chain links TRBV5-1 with TRBJ2-5; 9 bases are shared with TRBD2. Per the germline V gene, CDR1 is SGHRS and CDR2 is YFSETQ. V shed 6 bases and J 4 bases; nucleotides not matched to a gene: 7. The CDR3 extends over 14 amino acids. For the CDR3, the DNA is TGCGCCAGCACCTTAGCGGGAGTAGGAGAGACCCAGTACTTC. Amino acid sequence: CASTLAGVGETQYF.

The chain couples TRBV4-2 to TRBJ1-6; 7 bases map to TRBD1. The germline CDR1 and CDR2 sequences are LGHNA and YNFKEQ. The CDR3 is 16 residues long. The V gene end was trimmed by 0 bases and the J gene end by 6 bases; junction bases not matched to a gene: 5. The CDR3 DNA is TGTGCCAGCAGCCAAGATCCAACAGGGGTTAATTCACCCCTCCACTTT. It yields the protein CASSQDPTGVNSPLHF.

The rearrangement links TRBV6-1 to TRBJ2-3; 7 bases are shared with TRBD2. The germline gives CDR1 MNHNS, CDR2 SASEGT. Trimming removed 2 bases from V and 0 bases from J; junction bases left unmatched: 2. This CDR3 spans 15 amino acids. This CDR3 is CASSELAGSTDTQYF. CDR3 nucleotides: TGTGCCAGCAGTGAATTAGCGGGCAGCACAGATACGCAGTATTTT.

The chain employs TRBV5-1 and TRBJ2-1, with 8 bases identical to TRBD1. Germline V CDR1 and CDR2: SGHRS, YFSETQ. The CDR3 extends over 15 amino acids. Trimming removed 4 bases from V and 7 bases from J; junction bases left unmatched: 10. This CDR3 is CASSARGTGGNEQFF. The CDR3 region has the DNA TGCGCCAGCAGCGCGAGGGGGACAGGTGGGAATGAGCAGTTCTTC.

V usage is TRBV5-4 and J usage is TRBJ2-7; D not certain. With 0 bases removed from V and 2 bases from J, the gap between germline ends came to 9 bases. The CDR3 consists of 14 residues. CDR1 is SGHNT, CDR2 YYREEE, per germline (reference sequence). CDR3 nucleotide sequence: TGTGCCAGCAGCTTGGGGGCAGTACCCTACGAGCAGTACTTC. It is translated as CASSLGAVPYEQYF.

On this clone: Other DNA sequences within the sample encode an identical CDR3. The chain carries TRBV4-2 and TRBJ1-3; D gene unclear. Between the trimmed V and J ends, which lost 4 bases and 3 bases, there was a span of 10 bases. This CDR3 spans 14 amino acids. Germline CDR1 and CDR2: LGHNA and YNFKEQ. The CDR3 sequence: CASSPQVFGNTIYF. The CDR3 nucleotides are TGTGCCAGCAGCCCCCAGGTGTTTGGAAACACCATATATTTT.

The chain is built from TRBV5-6 and TRBJ1-2; the match to TRBD1 covers 9 bases. V dropped 4 bases and J dropped 5; count of bases not matched to a gene: 6. The CDR3 spans 14 residues. The germline V gene encodes CDR1 SGHDT and CDR2 YYEEEE. The CDR3 loop reads CASSATGGEYGYTF. CDR3 DNA: TGTGCCAGCAGCGCTACAGGGGGCGAGTATGGCTACACCTTC.

The chain is built from TRBV6-2 or TRBV6-3 and TRBJ2-7, with D perhaps matching TRBD2 (6 bases). Germline assignment: CDR1 MNHEY and CDR2 SVGEGT. The CDR3 length is 13 residues. Trimming cost V 0 bases and J 9 bases, with 12 bases left between them. CDR3 in DNA: TGTGCCAGCAGTTACTCGCCCCGGCGGGGGCAGTACTTC. Translated, it gives CASSYSPRRGQYF.

The sample holds a few counts of this clone. The chain couples TRBV12-3 or TRBV12-4 to TRBJ1-6; D call uncertain. The length of the CDR3 is 11 residues. The ends were cut back, 2 bases at V and 10 bases at J, with 3 bases in the middle. This CDR3 is CASSLISPLHF. CDR3 DNA sequence: TGTGCCAGCAGTTTAATCTCACCCCTCCACTTT.

CDR3 sequence reads: CASRNRASSNQPQHF. The CDR3 DNA is TGTGCCAGCAGGAACAGGGCTTCGAGCAATCAGCCCCAGCATTTT. The J gene is TRBJ1-5, the V gene TRBV2; D is possibly TRBD1 (6 bases). The V and J ends lost 6 bases and 1 base respectively, with 13 bases between them. This CDR3 spans 15 amino acids. In germline, CDR1 is SNHLY, CDR2 FYNNEI.

This chain uses TRBV7-6 with TRBJ2-1, with 8 bases fitting TRBD1. Germline CDR1 SGHVS, CDR2 FNYEAQ. The CDR3 extends over 17 amino acids. Unmatched junction bases numbered 13, after V lost 5 bases and J lost 4 bases. The chain's CDR3 is CASSTILRGRRYNEQFF. CDR3 nucleotide sequence: TGTGCCAGCAGCACGATACTCAGGGGGCGTCGATACAATGAGCAGTTCTTC.

This clone was seen only once. The J gene is TRBJ2-5, the V gene TRBV2, with 11 bases fitting TRBD2. The germline V gene encodes CDR1 SNHLY and CDR2 FYNNEI. The CDR3 is 16 residues long. With V trimmed by 4 bases and J by 2 bases, 6 bases remained unmatched. CDR3 region: CASSGRLAGLQETQYF. The CDR3 coding sequence is TGTGCCAGCAGTGGAAGACTAGCGGGGTTGCAAGAGACCCAGTACTTC.

The chain is built from TRBV14 and TRBJ1-2, with TRBD1 matching over 7 bases. J was trimmed by 8 bases and V by 2 bases; bases with no gene match: 5. Looked up from germline, CDR1 is SGHDN and CDR2 is FVKESK. The CDR3 sequence is 13 residues long. The CDR3 protein is CASSQQQGLGYTF. The CDR3, as DNA: TGTGCCAGCAGCCAACAACAGGGGTTGGGCTACACCTTC.